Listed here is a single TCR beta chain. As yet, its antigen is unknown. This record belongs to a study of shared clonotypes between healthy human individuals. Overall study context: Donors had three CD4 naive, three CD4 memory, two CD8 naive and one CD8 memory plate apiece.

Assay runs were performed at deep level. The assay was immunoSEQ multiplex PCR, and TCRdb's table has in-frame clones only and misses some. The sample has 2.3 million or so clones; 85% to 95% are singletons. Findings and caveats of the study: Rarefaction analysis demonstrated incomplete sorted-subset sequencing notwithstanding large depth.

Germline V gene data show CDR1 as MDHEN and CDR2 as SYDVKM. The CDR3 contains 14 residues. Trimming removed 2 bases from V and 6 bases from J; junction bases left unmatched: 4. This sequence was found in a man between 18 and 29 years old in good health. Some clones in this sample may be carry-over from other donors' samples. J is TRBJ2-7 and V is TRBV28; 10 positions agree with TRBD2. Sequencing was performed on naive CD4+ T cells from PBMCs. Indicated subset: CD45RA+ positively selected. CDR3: CASSLTSGIREQYF. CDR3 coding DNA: TGTGCCAGCAGTTTAACTAGCGGGATTCGCGAGCAGTACTTC.